This TCR beta chain was sequenced for a study of T cell repertoires in cytomegalovirus infection. Using its own MiXCR run on the reads, TCRdb lists one record per CDR3 protein. The sample includes roughly 90,000 distinct CDR3 sequences, 25% to 30% of them seen just once. CDR3 length: 15 residues. CDR1 MNHNY and CDR2 SVGAGI come from the germline V gene (reference sequence). The J segment lost 8 bases and the V segment lost 5 bases, leaving 5 bases of the junction unmatched. This clonotype showed up just a few times. What it binds is unknown. The specimen was CD8+ T cells from cultured PBMCs, collected from culture after CMV antigen stimulation. The chain carries TRBV6-6 and TRBJ2-1; 14 bases line up with TRBD2. The clonotype comes from a human donor in good health (CMV status not recorded). Some clones in this sample may be carry-over from other donors' samples. The CDR3 sequence is CASSPTSGGGDEQFF. The CDR3 region has the DNA TGTGCCAGCAGTCCGACTAGCGGGGGGGGGGATGAGCAGTTCTTC.